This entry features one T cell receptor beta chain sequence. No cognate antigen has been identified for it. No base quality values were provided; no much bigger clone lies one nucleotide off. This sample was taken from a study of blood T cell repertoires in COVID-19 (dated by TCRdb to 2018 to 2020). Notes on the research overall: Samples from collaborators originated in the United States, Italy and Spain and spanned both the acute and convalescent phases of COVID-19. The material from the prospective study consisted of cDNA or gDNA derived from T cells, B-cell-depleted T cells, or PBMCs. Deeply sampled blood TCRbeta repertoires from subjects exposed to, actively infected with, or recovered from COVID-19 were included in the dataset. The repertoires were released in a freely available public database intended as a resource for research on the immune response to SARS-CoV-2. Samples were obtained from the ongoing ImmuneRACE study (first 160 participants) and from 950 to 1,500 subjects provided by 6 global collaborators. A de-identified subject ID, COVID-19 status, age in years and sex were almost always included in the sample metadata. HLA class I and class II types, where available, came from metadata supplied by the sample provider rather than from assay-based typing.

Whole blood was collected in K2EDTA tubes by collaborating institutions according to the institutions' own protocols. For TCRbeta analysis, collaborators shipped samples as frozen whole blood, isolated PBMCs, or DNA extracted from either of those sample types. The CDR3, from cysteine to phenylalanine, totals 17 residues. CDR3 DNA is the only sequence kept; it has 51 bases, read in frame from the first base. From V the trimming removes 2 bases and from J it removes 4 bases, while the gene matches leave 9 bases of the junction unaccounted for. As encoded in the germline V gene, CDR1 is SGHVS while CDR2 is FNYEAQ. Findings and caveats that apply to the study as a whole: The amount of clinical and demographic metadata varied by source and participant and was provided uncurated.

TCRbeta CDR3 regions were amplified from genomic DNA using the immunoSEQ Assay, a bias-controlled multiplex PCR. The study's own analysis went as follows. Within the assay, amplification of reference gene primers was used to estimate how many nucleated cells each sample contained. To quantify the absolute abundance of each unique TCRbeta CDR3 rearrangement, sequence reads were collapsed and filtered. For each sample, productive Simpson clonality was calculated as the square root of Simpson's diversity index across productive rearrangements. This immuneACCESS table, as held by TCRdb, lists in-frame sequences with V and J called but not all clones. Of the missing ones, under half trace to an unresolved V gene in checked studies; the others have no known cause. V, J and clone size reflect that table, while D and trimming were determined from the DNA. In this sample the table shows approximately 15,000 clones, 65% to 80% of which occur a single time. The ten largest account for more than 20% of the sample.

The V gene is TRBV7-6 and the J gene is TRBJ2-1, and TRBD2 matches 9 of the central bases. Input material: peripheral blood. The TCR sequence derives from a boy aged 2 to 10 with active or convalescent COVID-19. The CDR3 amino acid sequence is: CASSLHASGMEYNEQFF. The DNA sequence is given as TGTGCCAGCAGCTTACACGCTAGCGGGATGGAATACAATGAGCAGTTCTTC. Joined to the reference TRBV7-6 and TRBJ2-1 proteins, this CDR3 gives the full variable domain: GAGVSQSPRYKVTKRGQDVALRCDPISGHVSLYWYRQALGQGPEFLTYFNYEAQQDKSGLPNDRFSAERPEGSISTLTIQRTEQRDSAMYRCASSLHASGMEYNEQFFGPGTRLTVL.